The present entry profiles one T cell receptor (beta chain) with its context. Its cognate antigen is unknown. Use of 60 Vbeta and 13 Jbeta primers characterized the PCR. Clones were read by immunoSEQ multiplex PCR, and TCRdb kept only the in-frame ones, dropping some. The sample contains 150,000 to 200,000 clones, roughly four fifths of which appear only once. The data stem from a study of cytomegalovirus exposure and HLA in healthy donors. The CDR3 consists of 14 residues. Per the germline V gene, CDR1 is MNHNS and CDR2 is SASEGT. Unmatched junction bases numbered 8, after V lost 8 bases and J lost 6 bases. General observations from the study: Cytomegalovirus status, reportedly, was diagnosed with high specificity and sensitivity by the classifier.

The chain joins TRBV6-1 to TRBJ2-1; 9 nucleotides line up with TRBD1. The specimen sequenced was PBMCs. The TCR comes from a woman aged 25 to 45 in good health and CMV-seronegative. The CDR3 DNA sequence: TGTGCCAGCGGGGTGTGGGACAGGGTCAATGAGCAGTTCTTC. This gives the protein CASGVWDRVNEQFF.